A selection of T cell receptor beta chains follows, all from one sample in a study of PD-1 blockade in classical Hodgkin lymphoma. Some clones are missing from TCRdb's copy, which holds only in-frame ones; the method was immunoSEQ multiplex PCR. The sample includes some 30,000 clones, under 70% seen only once; the top ten take around 15%. Sequences were derived from peripheral blood mononuclear cells (PBMCs), sampled before the second cycle of nivolumab. The receptors were sampled from a human donor with classical Hodgkin lymphoma. CDR3s include the opening cysteine and the closing phenylalanine or tryptophan. A D gene is named only where the DNA matches it firmly. Expanded clones get a size class; other rows say once, few or many, or leave the size out.

CDR3 protein: CSAGQTSTDTQYF
CDR3 DNA: TGCAGCGCCGGACAGACTAGCACAGATACGCAGTATTTT
D gene: -
J gene: TRBJ2-3
V gene: TRBV29-1
clone size: -

CDR3 protein: CASSYSETNYGYTF
CDR3 DNA: TGTGCCAGCAGTTACTCTGAGACTAACTATGGCTACACCTTC
D gene: -
J gene: TRBJ1-2
V gene: TRBV6-6
clone size: once

CDR3 protein: CASSVGGSNTGELFF
CDR3 DNA: TGTGCCAGCAGCGTGGGGGGTTCGAACACCGGGGAGCTGTTTTTT
D gene: -
J gene: TRBJ2-2
V gene: TRBV9
clone size: few

CDR3 protein: CASSFWGFTNTGELFF
CDR3 DNA: TGTGCCAGCAGCTTTTGGGGGTTCACGAACACCGGGGAGCTGTTTTTT
D gene: -
J gene: TRBJ2-2
V gene: TRBV7-9
clone size: -

CDR3 protein: CASSYSKWVDEQFF
CDR3 DNA: TGTGCCAGCAGTTACTCGAAATGGGTTGATGAGCAGTTCTTC
D gene: -
J gene: TRBJ2-1
V gene: TRBV6-6
clone size: -

CDR3 protein: CASSLLAGGRGELFF
CDR3 DNA: TGTGCCAGCAGCTTACTAGCGGGGGGTCGCGGGGAGCTGTTTTTT
D gene: TRBD2
J gene: TRBJ2-2
V gene: TRBV7-6
clone size: -

CDR3 protein: CSVEQRGARPETQYF
CDR3 DNA: TGCAGCGTTGAACAGCGGGGGGCCCGGCCCGAGACCCAGTACTTC
D gene: TRBD2
J gene: TRBJ2-5
V gene: TRBV29-1
clone size: -

CDR3 protein: CASSFGSDTQYF
CDR3 DNA: TGTGCCAGCAGCTTTGGATCGGATACGCAGTATTTT
D gene: -
J gene: TRBJ2-3
V gene: TRBV13
clone size: once

CDR3 protein: CASSRGGQTETQYF
CDR3 DNA: TGTGCCAGCAGCCGGGGGGGCCAAACCGAGACCCAGTACTTC
D gene: TRBD2
J gene: TRBJ2-5
V gene: TRBV11-2
clone size: -

CDR3 protein: CATSRDATQPQHF
CDR3 DNA: TGTGCCACCAGCAGAGATGCAACCCAGCCCCAGCATTTT
D gene: -
J gene: TRBJ1-5
V gene: TRBV15
clone size: -

CDR3 protein: CASSQGLEDEKLFF
CDR3 DNA: TGTGCCAGCTCACAGGGATTAGAAGATGAAAAACTGTTTTTT
D gene: -
J gene: TRBJ1-4
V gene: TRBV18
clone size: few

CDR3 protein: CASSVDRVPYNEQFF
CDR3 DNA: TGCGCCAGCAGCGTCGACAGGGTTCCCTACAATGAGCAGTTCTTC
D gene: TRBD1
J gene: TRBJ2-1
V gene: TRBV5-1
clone size: -

CDR3 protein: CASSFGGNEKLFF
CDR3 DNA: TGTGCCAGCAGTTTCGGGGGGAATGAAAAACTGTTTTTT
D gene: -
J gene: TRBJ1-4
V gene: TRBV27
clone size: -

CDR3 protein: CASSQDTAGAIYTGELFF
CDR3 DNA: TGCGCCAGCAGCCAAGATACCGCGGGGGCGATATACACCGGGGAGCTGTTTTTT
D gene: -
J gene: TRBJ2-2
V gene: TRBV4-3
clone size: once

CDR3 protein: CASSAWTGGWTEAFF
CDR3 DNA: TGTGCCAGCAGCGCATGGACAGGGGGCTGGACTGAAGCTTTCTTT
D gene: TRBD1
J gene: TRBJ1-1
V gene: TRBV14
clone size: -

CDR3 protein: CASSLTSGGLQETQYF
CDR3 DNA: TGCGCCAGCAGCCTAACTAGCGGGGGCCTCCAAGAGACCCAGTACTTC
D gene: TRBD2
J gene: TRBJ2-5
V gene: TRBV5-1
clone size: -

CDR3 protein: CASSPPPGPNYGYTF
CDR3 DNA: TGCGCCAGCAGCCCCCCGCCGGGGCCCAACTATGGCTACACCTTC
D gene: -
J gene: TRBJ1-2
V gene: TRBV4-1
clone size: -

CDR3 protein: CASSQDSIGAGGIADTQYF
CDR3 DNA: TGCGCCAGCAGCCAAGATTCCATAGGAGCGGGGGGGATCGCAGATACGCAGTATTTT
D gene: TRBD2
J gene: TRBJ2-3
V gene: TRBV4-1
clone size: -

CDR3 protein: CASSLWGRGQIDYGYTF
CDR3 DNA: TGTGCCAGCAGTTTATGGGGCAGGGGGCAAATCGACTATGGCTACACCTTC
D gene: TRBD1
J gene: TRBJ1-2
V gene: TRBV28
clone size: -

CDR3 protein: CASSQVPGQGLNTEAFF
CDR3 DNA: TGCGCCAGCAGCCAAGTCCCGGGACAGGGATTGAACACTGAAGCTTTCTTT
D gene: TRBD1
J gene: TRBJ1-1
V gene: TRBV4-1
clone size: few

CDR3 protein: CASSQVLGGFANYGYTF
CDR3 DNA: TGCGCCAGCAGCCAAGTCTTAGGGGGGTTCGCTAACTATGGCTACACCTTC
D gene: -
J gene: TRBJ1-2
V gene: TRBV4-1
clone size: -

CDR3 protein: CASSLVPPATNEKLFF
CDR3 DNA: TGTGCCAGCAGCTTGGTGCCCCCTGCAACTAATGAAAAACTGTTTTTT
D gene: -
J gene: TRBJ1-4
V gene: TRBV5-8
clone size: -

CDR3 protein: CASSLQSLSNYGYTF
CDR3 DNA: TGCGCCAGCAGCTTGCAGTCCCTCTCTAACTATGGCTACACCTTC
D gene: -
J gene: TRBJ1-2
V gene: TRBV5-1
clone size: once

CDR3 protein: CAWKAAGNTIYF
CDR3 DNA: TGTGCCTGGAAGGCGGCTGGAAACACCATATATTTT
D gene: -
J gene: TRBJ1-3
V gene: TRBV30
clone size: medium-sized

CDR3 protein: CASSRGSPEAFF
CDR3 DNA: TGTGCCAGCAGCCGAGGTTCGCCTGAAGCTTTCTTT
D gene: -
J gene: TRBJ1-1
V gene: TRBV7-9
clone size: -

CDR3 protein: CASSLRGAGNTIYF
CDR3 DNA: TGTGCCAGCAGCTTAAGAGGGGCTGGAAACACCATATATTTT
D gene: -
J gene: TRBJ1-3
V gene: TRBV5-4
clone size: -

CDR3 protein: CASSQSFWTSAYNEQFF
CDR3 DNA: TGTGCCAGCAGCCAAAGCTTTTGGACTAGCGCCTACAATGAGCAGTTCTTC
D gene: TRBD2
J gene: TRBJ2-1
V gene: TRBV4-2
clone size: -

CDR3 protein: CASSQGTARNTIYF
CDR3 DNA: TGTGCCAGCTCACAAGGGACCGCCCGGAACACCATATATTTT
D gene: -
J gene: TRBJ1-3
V gene: TRBV18
clone size: -